This is a list of T cell receptor beta chains from one sample in a study of T cell repertoires in cytomegalovirus infection. Using its own MiXCR run on the reads, TCRdb lists one record per CDR3 protein. The repertoire includes around 530,000 distinct CDR3 sequences, approximately 25% of them detected once, and less than 15% sits in the top ten. The specimen sequenced was PBMCs. The origin of the receptors is a human donor in good health (CMV status not recorded). Some clones in this sample may be carry-over from other donors' samples. The conserved cysteine and the conserved F or W are not part of the CDR3 here. Each record gives: V gene, CDR3 protein.

TRBV19	ASSIGGHSYNEQF
TRBV7-3	ASSAGDGGRAKNIQY
TRBV7-2	ASRKFRDSNTGELF
TRBV10-3	AISDTERGGSEAF
TRBV20-1	SAGGLAGSVSTGELF
TRBV5-6	ASSLGLADPSYNEQF
TRBV7-2	ASSLRFNEQF
TRBV7-9	ASSPSDREY
TRBV7-4	ASSLDGAGPYNEQF
TRBV12-3/TRBV12-4	ASSLSGGGYYNEQF
TRBV6-1	ASSGGTGVFGYT
TRBV7-2	ASSNRDRGYSSPLH
TRBV7-2	ASSLPGELF
TRBV7-7	ASSLAQGSSYNEQF
TRBV7-2	ASSLGTSGRAFYNEQF
TRBV6-2/TRBV6-3	ASSYWEEAF
TRBV7-8	ASSLAGVGTEAF
TRBV29-1	SVRENTEAF
TRBV7-2	ASSPRGWRGEKLF
TRBV25-1	ASSEDGLLETQY
TRBV7-2	ASSLGGADNSPLH
TRBV7-2	ASSLVWTEAF
TRBV11-2	ASSKAMWQF
TRBV28	ASSFAGNLDSPLH
TRBV7-2	ASSLTAGYYNEQF
TRBV10-3	AISPDPNYNEQF
TRBV12-3/TRBV12-4	ASSLVADEQY
TRBV30	AWIGQPGYGYT
TRBV19	ASSHGAGGQPQH
TRBV7-2	ASSSLVRGYYGYT
TRBV6-6	ASSLLGRGAYEQY
TRBV7-6	ASSLVPTNYEQY
TRBV7-2	ASSRDHNEQF
TRBV4-3	ASSQDLGKIYEQY
TRBV9	ASSIRPSGNQPQH
TRBV19	ASTPWGSYNEQF
TRBV7-2	ASSFAGNQETQY
TRBV28	ASMGASYNEQF
TRBV2	ASRTGTSGSTDTQY
TRBV12-3/TRBV12-4	ASSFYAGGETQY
TRBV7-8	ASSPTIYEQY
TRBV4-1	ASSHSHGGGVEQY
TRBV7-3	ASSSRGGYNEQF
TRBV28	ASSIRGSGENIQY
TRBV19	ASSILGAANEKLF
TRBV20-1	SASILAGIDTQY
TRBV24-1	ASSDRGVNQPQH
TRBV7-2	ASSPGQGEDTQY
TRBV7-9	ASSFYGLATYNEQF
TRBV6-1	ASSPGWGEQETQY
TRBV12-3/TRBV12-4	ASSLFGVGFDTQY
TRBV4-1	ASSQDIAVSYNEQF
TRBV5-1	ASSLAVAPDTQY